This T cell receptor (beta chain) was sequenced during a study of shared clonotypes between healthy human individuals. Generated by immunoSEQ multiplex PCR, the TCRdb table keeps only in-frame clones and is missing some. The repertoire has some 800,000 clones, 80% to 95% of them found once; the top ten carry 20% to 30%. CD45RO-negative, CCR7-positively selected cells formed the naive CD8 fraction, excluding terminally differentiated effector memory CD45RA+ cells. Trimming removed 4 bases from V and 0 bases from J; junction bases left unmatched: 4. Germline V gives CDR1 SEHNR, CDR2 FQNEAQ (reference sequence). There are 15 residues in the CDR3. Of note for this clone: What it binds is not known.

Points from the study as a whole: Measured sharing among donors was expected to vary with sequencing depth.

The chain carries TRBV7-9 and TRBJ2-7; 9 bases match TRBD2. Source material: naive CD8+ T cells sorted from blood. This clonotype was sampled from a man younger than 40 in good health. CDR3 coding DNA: TGTGCCAGCAGCTGGGTAGCGGGAGCCTCCTACGAGCAGTACTTC. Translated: CASSWVAGASYEQYF.